This T cell receptor beta chain was sequenced for a study of shared clonotypes between healthy human individuals. Study-level information: CD4 naive cells filled three plates per donor, CD4 memory three, CD8 naive two and CD8 memory one.

On sorted subsets, replicate PCRs used 150 to 250 ng DNA, or tens of thousands of T cell genomes. Some clones are missing from TCRdb's copy, which holds only in-frame ones; the method was immunoSEQ multiplex PCR. This sample has around 2,000,000 clones, with roughly 95% found just once. Turning to this clone: Its antigen is undetermined.

Findings and limits, study-wide: In having few donors, the study represented limited genetic and exposure-history diversity.

V lost 6 bases and J 5 bases, leaving 13 bases between the germline ends. Germline V gives CDR1 MNHEY, CDR2 SMNVEV (reference sequence). The CDR3 totals 13 residues. CD45RO-negative, CCR7-selected cells formed the naive CD8 fraction, which excluded terminally differentiated effector memory CD45RA+ cells. V and J are TRBV27 and TRBJ1-1, with unresolved D. Sequencing was carried out using naive CD8+ T cells sorted from blood. This receptor was identified in a man aged 18 to 30 in good health. The CDR3 region is CASSHTRWTEAFF. Written as DNA, the CDR3 is TGTGCCAGCAGCCACACCCGGTGGACTGAAGCTTTCTTT.